A single sample gave rise to the 18 T cell receptor beta chains below, sequenced in a study of cytomegalovirus exposure and HLA in healthy donors. PCR used 60 Vbeta primers and 13 Jbeta primers. Clones were sequenced by immunoSEQ multiplex PCR, and TCRdb holds only the in-frame ones, with some missing. The repertoire holds some 150,000 clones, less than 90% seen once, with 1.5% to 1.7% in the top ten. The sequenced sample consisted of PBMCs. The receptor source for this set is a man aged 35-49 years in good health and CMV-seronegative.

CDR3 in DNA: TGTGCCAGCAGCTTAGAGACAGGGGGCCTGCCCCAGCATTTT. Its protein product is CASSLETGGLPQHF. The chain has TRBV7-6 and TRBJ1-5; TRBD1 aligns across 10 bases. Trimming took 1 base from V and 9 from J; bases not matched to a gene: 3. CDR1 and CDR2 from the germline V gene are SGHVS and FNYEAQ. The CDR3 totals 14 residues.

The chain couples TRBV14 to TRBJ2-6; weak D call: TRBD1 (7 bases). Germline CDR1 and CDR2: SGHDN and FVKESK. V shed 0 bases and J shed 2 bases, with 20 bases lying between them. This CDR3 has 20 amino acids. CDR3 loop: CASSQEKGPRGAAGANVLTF. The CDR3 region has the DNA TGTGCCAGCAGCCAAGAGAAGGGACCCAGGGGGGCGGCTGGGGCCAACGTCCTGACTTTC.

The chain uses TRBV11-2 and TRBJ2-7; 9 bases are shared with TRBD2. Trimming removed 5 bases from V and 6 bases from J; junction bases left unmatched: 11. The CDR3 covers 15 residues. Germline CDR1 reads SGHAT; CDR2 reads FQNNGV. Here the CDR3 DNA reads TGTGCCAGCAGCCTAGCGGGACTAGACCTCTCCGAGCAGTACTTC. Protein sequence: CASSLAGLDLSEQYF.

V gene TRBV7-2 combines with J gene TRBJ1-5; D is perhaps TRBD1 (5 bases). Germline V lookup: CDR1 SGHTA, CDR2 FQGNSA. CDR3 length: 14 residues. Trimming removed 7 bases at V and 2 bases at J, with 12 bases between. The CDR3: CASNGQGGNQPQHF. The CDR3 bases are TGTGCCAGCAACGGCCAGGGTGGCAATCAGCCCCAGCATTTT.

This rearrangement joins TRBV9 to TRBJ1-4, with D perhaps TRBD1 (5 bases). Germline V CDR1 and CDR2: SGDLS, YYNGEE. Trimming left V 0 bases short and J 5 bases short, with 11 bases between. CDR3 length: 15 amino acids. The CDR3 nucleotides are TGTGCCAGCAGCGTAGGTCAGGGAAGAAATGAAAAACTGTTTTTT. This sequence encodes CASSVGQGRNEKLFF.

This chain connects TRBV7-2 to TRBJ2-1, with 7 nucleotides matching TRBD2. J gave up 5 bases and V 4 bases, and 2 bases lay outside the gene matches. The CDR3 has 13 amino acids. CDR1 and CDR2 from the germline V gene are SGHTA and FQGNSA. CDR3 nucleotide sequence: TGTGCCAGCAGCTGGCGGGGGAACAATGAGCAGTTCTTC. This gives the protein CASSWRGNNEQFF.

CDR3 protein: CASSFSGGRTLPYEQYF. The CDR3 DNA is TGCGCCAGCAGCTTCTCAGGGGGCCGGACCCTACCCTACGAGCAGTACTTC. The V and J genes are TRBV5-1 and TRBJ2-7, with 8 nucleotides matching TRBD1. Germline V CDR1 and CDR2: SGHRS, YFSETQ. With V trimmed by 2 bases and J by 2 bases, 12 bases remained unmatched. The CDR3 is 17 residues long.

The V gene is TRBV27, the J gene TRBJ1-5, with 7 nucleotides matching TRBD1. Losses at the gene ends were 6 bases for V and 6 bases for J; bases not matched to a gene: 5. The CDR3 is 13 amino acids. Germline CDR1 is MNHEY and CDR2 is SMNVEV (reference sequence). The CDR3 spells CASRTGWGQPQHF. In DNA, the CDR3 is TGTGCCAGCAGGACAGGGTGGGGTCAGCCCCAGCATTTT.

The DNA of the CDR3 is TGTGCCAGCAGCTTAACGCCAGGGTCCGGAAACACCATATATTTT. Translated, it gives CASSLTPGSGNTIYF. This chain joins TRBV7-3 and TRBJ1-3; the D gene is possibly TRBD1 (5 bases). The CDR3 consists of 15 residues. Trimming stripped 0 bases from V and 4 bases from J, with 10 bases between. The germline V gene has CDR1 SGHTA and CDR2 FQGTGA.

The chain is built from TRBV7-9 and TRBJ2-5, with 8 bases fitting TRBD1. The better agreement between TRBJ2-7 and the DNA end casts doubt on the J call. Per germline, CDR1 SEHNR and CDR2 FQNEAQ (reference sequence). The CDR3 length is 15 residues. CDR3 bases: TGTGCCAGCAGCTTAGACCAGGACAGGGCCTACGAGCAGTACTTC. This codes for CASSLDQDRAYEQYF.

As for this clone: A junction boundary mismatches the germline segment, possibly from a read error. The CDR3 reads CASSLEPSAHNEQFF. CDR3 nucleotides: TGTGCTAGCAGCTTAGAGCCTAGCGCTCACAATGAGCAGTTCTTC. The gene calls are TRBV7-7 and TRBJ2-1, with D possibly matching TRBD2 (6 bases). The CDR3 length is 15 residues. Germline CDR1 and CDR2: SSHAT and FNYEAQ (reference sequence).

This clone has just one count. The chain combines TRBV7-9 with TRBJ2-7; D is ambiguous. The CDR3 totals 13 residues. Germline lookup yields CDR1 SEHNR and CDR2 FQNEAQ (reference sequence). Trimming cost V 2 bases and J 0 bases, with 5 bases left between them. The CDR3 spells CASSLISSYEQYF. CDR3 in DNA: TGTGCCAGCAGCTTAATCAGCTCCTACGAGCAGTACTTC.

The rearrangement uses TRBV7-2 and TRBJ2-7; TRBD1 aligns across 8 bases. The CDR3 extends over 15 amino acids. Germline values: CDR1 SGHTA, CDR2 FQGNSA. The V and J ends lost 7 bases and 2 bases, in that order; junction bases with no gene match: 10. This chain's CDR3 is CASNRGQGLTYEQYF. CDR3 bases: TGTGCCAGCAACCGCGGACAGGGACTCACCTACGAGCAGTACTTC.

The V gene is TRBV5-1, the J gene TRBJ1-3; TRBD1 aligns across 9 bases. The CDR3 length is 15 residues. Germline CDR1 reads SGHRS; CDR2 reads YFSETQ. Unmatched junction bases numbered 4, after V lost 4 bases and J lost 2 bases. The CDR3 loop is CASSPTGGTGNTIYF. CDR3 DNA sequence: TGCGCCAGCAGCCCGACAGGGGGAACTGGAAACACCATATATTTT.

This clone was recorded only once. The V and J genes are TRBV30 and TRBJ1-3; D perhaps matches TRBD1 (6 bases). Per the germline V gene, CDR1 is GTSNPN and CDR2 is SVGIG (reference sequence). The CDR3 totals 16 residues. V dropped 0 bases and J dropped 0 bases, with 12 bases sitting between them. CDR3 sequence: CAWSVLRQASGNTIYF. The CDR3 DNA sequence: TGTGCCTGGAGTGTCCTCCGACAGGCCTCTGGAAACACCATATATTTT.

This clone is a singleton in its sample. This chain uses TRBV16 with TRBJ2-6; perhaps TRBD2 as D (6 bases). The ends were cut back, 4 bases at V and 4 bases at J, with 11 bases in the middle. Germline-derived CDR1 and CDR2 are KGHSY and FQNENV. The CDR3 totals 15 residues. In nucleotides, the CDR3 is TGTGCCAGCAGCCTTCGGGGGTCAGGGGCCAACGTCCTGACTTTC. Its protein is CASSLRGSGANVLTF.

The CDR3 is CASSLRTGLAETQYF. CDR3 DNA sequence: TGTGCCAGCAGCTTACGGACTGGACTAGCGGAGACCCAGTACTTC. This sequence joins TRBV7-2 and TRBJ2-5; 9 bases line up with TRBD2. In germline, CDR1 is SGHTA, CDR2 FQGNSA. This CDR3 spans 15 amino acids. V lost 2 bases, J lost 5 bases, and 6 bases stayed unmatched.

This clone showed up just a few times. The chain joins TRBV7-2 to TRBJ1-3; D gene ambiguous. The CDR3 is 15 amino acids. CDR1 and CDR2 (germline): SGHTA, FQGNSA. Trimming stripped 1 base from V and 0 bases from J, with 7 bases between. The CDR3 DNA is TGTGCCAGCAGCTTAGTCCCAGACTCTGGAAACACCATATATTTT. This encodes CASSLVPDSGNTIYF.